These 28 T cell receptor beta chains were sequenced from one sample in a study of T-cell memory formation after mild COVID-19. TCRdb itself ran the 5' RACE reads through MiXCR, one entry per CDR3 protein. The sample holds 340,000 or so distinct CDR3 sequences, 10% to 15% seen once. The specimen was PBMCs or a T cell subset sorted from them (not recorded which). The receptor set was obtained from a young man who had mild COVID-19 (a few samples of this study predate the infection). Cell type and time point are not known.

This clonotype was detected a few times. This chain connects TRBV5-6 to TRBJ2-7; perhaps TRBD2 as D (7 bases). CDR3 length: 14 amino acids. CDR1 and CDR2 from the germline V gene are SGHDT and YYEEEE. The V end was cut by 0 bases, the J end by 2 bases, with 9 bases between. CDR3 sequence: CASSLEGGPYEQYF. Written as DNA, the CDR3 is TGTGCCAGCAGCTTGGAGGGGGGGCCCTACGAGCAGTACTTC. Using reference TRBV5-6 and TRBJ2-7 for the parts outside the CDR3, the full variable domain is DAGVTQSPTHLIKTRGQQVTLRCSPKSGHDTVSWYQQALGQGPQFIFQYYEEEERQRGNFPDRFSGHQFPNYSSELNVNALLLGDSALYLCASSLEGGPYEQYFGPGTRLTVT.

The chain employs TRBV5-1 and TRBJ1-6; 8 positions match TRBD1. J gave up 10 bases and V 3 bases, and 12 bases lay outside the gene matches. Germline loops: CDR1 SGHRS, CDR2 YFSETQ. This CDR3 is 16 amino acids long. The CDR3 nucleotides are TGCGCCAGCAGCTCAACGACAGGGGTAAAGGGATCACCCCTCCACTTT. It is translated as CASSSTTGVKGSPLHF.

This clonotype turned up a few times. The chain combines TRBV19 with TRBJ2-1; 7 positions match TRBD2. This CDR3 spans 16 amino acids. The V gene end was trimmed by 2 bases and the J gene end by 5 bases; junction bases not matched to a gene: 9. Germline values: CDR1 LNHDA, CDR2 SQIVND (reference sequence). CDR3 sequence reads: CASSITPSGANNEQFF. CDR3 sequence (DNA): TGTGCCAGTAGTATAACCCCGAGCGGGGCGAACAATGAGCAGTTCTTC.

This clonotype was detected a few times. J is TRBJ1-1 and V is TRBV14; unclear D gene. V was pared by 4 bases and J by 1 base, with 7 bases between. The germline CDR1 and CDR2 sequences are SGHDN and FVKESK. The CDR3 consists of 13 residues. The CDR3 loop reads CASSPWGNTEAFF. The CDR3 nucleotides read TGTGCCAGCAGCCCCTGGGGGAACACTGAAGCTTTCTTT.

The CDR3 nucleotides are TGTGCCAGCAGCCGAATAGGACTAGCGCCCGGGGAGCTGTTTTTT. Protein sequence: CASSRIGLAPGELFF. The J gene is TRBJ2-2, the V gene TRBV11-3; TRBD2 matches at 9 bases. Germline lookup yields CDR1 SGHNT and CDR2 YENEEA. This CDR3 region has 15 residues. Losses at the gene ends were 5 bases for V and 6 bases for J; bases not matched to a gene: 7. Using reference TRBV11-3 and TRBJ2-2 for the parts outside the CDR3, the full variable domain is EAGVVQSPRYKIIEKKQPVAFWCNPISGHNTLYWYLQNLGQGPELLIRYENEEAVDDSQLPKDRFSAERLKGVDSTLKIQPAELGDSAVYLCASSRIGLAPGELFFGEGSRLTVL.

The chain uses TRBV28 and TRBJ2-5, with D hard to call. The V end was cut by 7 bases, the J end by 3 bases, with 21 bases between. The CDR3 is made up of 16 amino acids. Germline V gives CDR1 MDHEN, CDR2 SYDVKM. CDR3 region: CASTFKGISPKETQYF. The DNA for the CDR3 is TGTGCCAGCACATTTAAAGGGATAAGCCCGAAAGAGACCCAGTACTTC.

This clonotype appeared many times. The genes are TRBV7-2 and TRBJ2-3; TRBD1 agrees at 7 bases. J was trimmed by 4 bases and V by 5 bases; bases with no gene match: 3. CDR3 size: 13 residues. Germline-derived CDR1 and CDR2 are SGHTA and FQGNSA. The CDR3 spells CASSPQGADTQYF. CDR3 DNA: TGTGCCAGCAGCCCCCAGGGGGCAGATACGCAGTATTTT.

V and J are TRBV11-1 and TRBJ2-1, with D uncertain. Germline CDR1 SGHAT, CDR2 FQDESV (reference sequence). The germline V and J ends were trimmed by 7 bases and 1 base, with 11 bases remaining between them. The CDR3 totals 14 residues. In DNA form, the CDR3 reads TGTGCCAGCAATCAACGGGCGTCCTACAATGAGCAGTTCTTC. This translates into CASNQRASYNEQFF.

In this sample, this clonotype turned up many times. DNA of the CDR3: TGTGCCAGCAGCTTCAACCGAGCGGGGGCGACCACAGATACGCAGTATTTT. Amino acids: CASSFNRAGATTDTQYF. The rearrangement uses TRBV7-9 and TRBJ2-3; 8 nucleotides align to TRBD2. The CDR3 loop spans 17 amino acids. With 3 bases clipped from V and 2 bases from J, the junction kept 10 bases outside the gene matches. The germline V gene encodes CDR1 SEHNR and CDR2 FQNEAQ (reference sequence).

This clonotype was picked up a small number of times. CDR3 sequence: CSVSVFSGNTIYF. Here the CDR3 DNA reads TGCAGCGTTAGTGTCTTCTCTGGAAACACCATATATTTT. The J gene is TRBJ1-3, the V gene TRBV29-1; D unclear. The CDR3 runs 13 residues. Trimming shortened V by 5 bases and J by 0 bases, and 8 bases separated the two germline ends. Germline CDR1 reads SQVTM; CDR2 reads ANQGSEA. Complete variable domain (other parts from reference TRBV29-1 and TRBJ1-3): SAVISQKPSRDICQRGTSLTIQCQVDSQVTMMFWYRQQPGQSLTLIATANQGSEATYESGFVIDKFPISRPNLTFSTLTVSNMSPEDSSIYLCSVSVFSGNTIYFGEGSWLTVV.

CDR3 residues: CASSRSLGEQPQHF. Here the CDR3 DNA reads TGTGCCAGCAGTAGGTCGTTAGGAGAGCAGCCCCAGCATTTT. J is TRBJ1-5 and V is TRBV12-3 or TRBV12-4; D is unresolved. Trimming removed 5 bases from V and 7 bases from J, with 15 bases in between. The CDR3 contains 14 residues.

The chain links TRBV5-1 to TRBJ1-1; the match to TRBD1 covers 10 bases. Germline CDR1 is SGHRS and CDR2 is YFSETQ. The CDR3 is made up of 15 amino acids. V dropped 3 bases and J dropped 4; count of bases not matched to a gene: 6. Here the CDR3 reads CASSSLTGGVTEAFF. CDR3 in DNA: TGCGCCAGCAGCTCCCTGACAGGGGGCGTCACTGAAGCTTTCTTT.

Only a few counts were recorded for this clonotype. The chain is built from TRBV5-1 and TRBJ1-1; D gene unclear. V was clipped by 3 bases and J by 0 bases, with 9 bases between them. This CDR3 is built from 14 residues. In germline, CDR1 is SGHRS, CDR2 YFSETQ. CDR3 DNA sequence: TGCGCCAGCAGCTCGGATTACATGAACACTGAAGCTTTCTTT. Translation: CASSSDYMNTEAFF. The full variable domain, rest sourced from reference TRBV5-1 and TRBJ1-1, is KAGVTQTPRYLIKTRGQQVTLSCSPISGHRSVSWYQQTPGQGLQFLFEYFSETQRNKGNFPGRFSGRQFSNSRSEMNVSTLELGDSALYLCASSSDYMNTEAFFGQGTRLTVV.

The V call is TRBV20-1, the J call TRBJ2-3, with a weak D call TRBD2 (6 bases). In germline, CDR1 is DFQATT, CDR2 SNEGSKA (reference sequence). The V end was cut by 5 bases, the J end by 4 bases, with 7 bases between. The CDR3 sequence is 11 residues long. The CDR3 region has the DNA TGCAGTGCTGCGGGGTCAGATACGCAGTATTTT. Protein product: CSAAGSDTQYF.

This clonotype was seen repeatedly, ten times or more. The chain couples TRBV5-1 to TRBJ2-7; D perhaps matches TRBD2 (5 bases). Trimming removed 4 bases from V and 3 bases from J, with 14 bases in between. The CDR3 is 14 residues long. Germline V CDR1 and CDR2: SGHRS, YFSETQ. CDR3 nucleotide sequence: TGCGCCAGCAGCCCCCCCGGACGGGACTACGAGCAGTACGTC. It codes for CASSPPGRDYEQYV.

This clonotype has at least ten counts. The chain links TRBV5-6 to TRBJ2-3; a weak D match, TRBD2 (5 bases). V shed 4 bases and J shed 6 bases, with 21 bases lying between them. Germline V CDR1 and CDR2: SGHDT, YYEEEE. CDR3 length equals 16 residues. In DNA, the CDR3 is TGTGCCAGCAGCAACGAGCGGCGGGTGAACGGGGATACGCAGTATTTT. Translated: CASSNERRVNGDTQYF.

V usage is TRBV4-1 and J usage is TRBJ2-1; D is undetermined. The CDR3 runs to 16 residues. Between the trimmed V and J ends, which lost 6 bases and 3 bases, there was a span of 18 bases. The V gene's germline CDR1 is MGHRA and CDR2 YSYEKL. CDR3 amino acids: CASSKPTTPIYNEQFF. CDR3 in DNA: TGCGCCAGCAGTAAACCGACGACACCGATCTACAATGAGCAGTTCTTC.

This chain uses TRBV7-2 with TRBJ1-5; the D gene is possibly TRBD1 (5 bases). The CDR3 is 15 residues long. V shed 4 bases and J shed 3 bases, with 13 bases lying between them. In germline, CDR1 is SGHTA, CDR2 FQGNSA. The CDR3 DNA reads TGTGCCAGCAGCTATTCAGGGCAATCCAATCAGCCCCAGCATTTT. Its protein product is CASSYSGQSNQPQHF. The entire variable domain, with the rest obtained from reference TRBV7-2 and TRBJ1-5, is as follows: GAGVSQSPSNKVTEKGKDVELRCDPISGHTALYWYRQSLGQGLEFLIYFQGNSAPDKSGLPSDRFSAERTGGSVSTLTIQRTQQEDSAVYLCASSYSGQSNQPQHFGDGTRLSIL.

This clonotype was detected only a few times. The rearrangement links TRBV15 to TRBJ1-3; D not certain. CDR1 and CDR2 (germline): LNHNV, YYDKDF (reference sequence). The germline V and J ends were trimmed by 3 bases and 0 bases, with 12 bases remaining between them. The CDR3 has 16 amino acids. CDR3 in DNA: TGTGCCACCAGCAGGATACCAGCGAGCTCTGGAAACACCATATATTTT. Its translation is CATSRIPASSGNTIYF.

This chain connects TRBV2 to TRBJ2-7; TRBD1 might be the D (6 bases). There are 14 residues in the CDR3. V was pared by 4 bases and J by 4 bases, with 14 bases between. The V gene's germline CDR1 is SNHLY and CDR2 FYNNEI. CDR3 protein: CASSVSGAAYEQYF. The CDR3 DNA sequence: TGTGCCAGCAGTGTTTCAGGGGCTGCATACGAGCAGTACTTC.

CDR3 nucleotides: TGCGCCAGCAGCCAAGAGACGGGGGGGAACACCGGGGAGCTGTTTTTT. The encoded protein is CASSQETGGNTGELFF. The chain joins TRBV4-3 to TRBJ2-2; 7 bases line up with TRBD2. This CDR3 is 16 amino acids long. Germline loops: CDR1 LGHNA, CDR2 YSLEER. V was clipped by 0 bases and J by 1 base; unmatched bases: 2.

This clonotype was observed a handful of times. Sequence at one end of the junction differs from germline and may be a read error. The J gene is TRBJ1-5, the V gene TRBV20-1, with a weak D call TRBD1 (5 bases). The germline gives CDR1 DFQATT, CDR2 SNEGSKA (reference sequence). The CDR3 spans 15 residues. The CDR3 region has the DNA TGCAGTGCCAGAGCCCTAGGGGAAAGCAATCAGCCCCAGCATTTT. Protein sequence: CSARALGESNQPQHF.

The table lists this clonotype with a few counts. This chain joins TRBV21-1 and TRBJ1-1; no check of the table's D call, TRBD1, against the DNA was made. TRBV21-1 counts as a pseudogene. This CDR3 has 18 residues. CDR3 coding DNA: TGTGCCAGCAGCAAAGTGCAAGGACAGGGGGCGTTGAACACTGAAGCTTTCTTT. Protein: CASSKVQGQGALNTEAFF.

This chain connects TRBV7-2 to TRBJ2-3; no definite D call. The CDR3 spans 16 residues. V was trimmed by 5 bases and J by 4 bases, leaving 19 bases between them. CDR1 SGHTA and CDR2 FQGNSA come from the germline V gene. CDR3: CASSLLGADSSDTQYF. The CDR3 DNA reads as TGTGCCAGCAGCCTATTAGGAGCCGATTCGTCAGATACGCAGTATTTT.

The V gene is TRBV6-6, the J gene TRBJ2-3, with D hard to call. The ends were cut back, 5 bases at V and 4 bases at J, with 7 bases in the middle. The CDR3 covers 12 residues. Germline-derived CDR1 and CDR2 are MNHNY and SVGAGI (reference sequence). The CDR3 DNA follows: TGTGCCAGCAGTGCCCCCCCAGATACGCAGTATTTT. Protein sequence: CASSAPPDTQYF.

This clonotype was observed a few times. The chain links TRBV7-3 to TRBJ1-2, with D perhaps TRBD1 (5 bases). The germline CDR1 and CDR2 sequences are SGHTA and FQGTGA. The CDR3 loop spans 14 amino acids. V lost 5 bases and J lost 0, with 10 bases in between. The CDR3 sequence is CASSPDSSNYGYTF. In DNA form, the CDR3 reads TGTGCCAGCAGCCCTGACAGTTCTAACTATGGCTACACCTTC.

The CDR3 DNA reads TGTGCCAGCAGTGATCCGGCGGAGATCTCTTACGAGCAGTACGTC. Its translation is CASSDPAEISYEQYV. The chain combines TRBV2 with TRBJ2-7; no reliable D call. This CDR3 spans 15 amino acids. Between the trimmed V and J ends, which lost 3 bases and 4 bases, there was a span of 16 bases. In germline, CDR1 is SNHLY, CDR2 FYNNEI.

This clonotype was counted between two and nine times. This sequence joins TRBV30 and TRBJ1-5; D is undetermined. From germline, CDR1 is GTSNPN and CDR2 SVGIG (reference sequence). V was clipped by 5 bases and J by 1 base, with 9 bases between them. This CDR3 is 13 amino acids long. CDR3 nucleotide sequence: TGTGCCTGGGGGAGGGAGAGCAATCAGCCCCAGCATTTT. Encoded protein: CAWGRESNQPQHF. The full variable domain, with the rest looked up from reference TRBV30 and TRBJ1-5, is SQTIHQWPATLVQPVGSPLSLECTVEGTSNPNLYWYRQAAGRGLQLLFYSVGIGQISSEVPQNLSASRPQDRQFILSSKKLLLSDSGFYLCAWGRESNQPQHFGDGTRLSIL.